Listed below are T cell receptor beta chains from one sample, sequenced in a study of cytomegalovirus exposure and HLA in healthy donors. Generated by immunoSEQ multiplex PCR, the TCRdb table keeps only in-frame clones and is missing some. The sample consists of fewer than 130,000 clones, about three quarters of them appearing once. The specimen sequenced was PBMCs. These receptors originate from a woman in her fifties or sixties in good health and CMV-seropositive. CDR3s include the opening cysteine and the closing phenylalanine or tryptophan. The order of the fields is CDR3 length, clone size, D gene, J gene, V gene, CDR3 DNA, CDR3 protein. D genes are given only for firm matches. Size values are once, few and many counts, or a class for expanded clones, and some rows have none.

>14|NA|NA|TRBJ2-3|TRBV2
TGTGCCAGCAGCCGAAGGACTAGCACAGATACGCAGTATTTT
CASSRRTSTDTQYF
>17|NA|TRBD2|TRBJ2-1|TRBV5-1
TGCGCCAGCAGCTTGCGGGCAACTAGCGGGAATTACAATGAGCAGTTCTTC
CASSLRATSGNYNEQFF
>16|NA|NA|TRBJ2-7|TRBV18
TGTGCCAGCTCAACCCCCGCGCGGGGGCCCTCCTACGAGCAGTACTTC
CASSTPARGPSYEQYF
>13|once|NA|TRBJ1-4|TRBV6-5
TGTGCCAGCAGTTACGGGGAGAGCCGAGAGCTGTTTTTT
CASSYGESRELFF
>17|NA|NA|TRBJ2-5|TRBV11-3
TGTGCCAGCAGCTTAGAACCCCTCCTAGAAAACCAAGAGACCCAGTACTTC
CASSLEPLLENQETQYF
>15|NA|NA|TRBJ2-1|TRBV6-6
TGTGCCAGCAGTTACGGCGGGACCTCCTACAATGAGCAGTTCTTC
CASSYGGTSYNEQFF
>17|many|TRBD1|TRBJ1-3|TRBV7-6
TGTGCCAGCAGCCCTAGGACAGGGTTAGTGACTGGAAACACCATATATTTT
CASSPRTGLVTGNTIYF
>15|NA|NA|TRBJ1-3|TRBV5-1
TGCGCCAGCCAGCGGGAGGGCCTTTCCGGAAACACCATATATTTT
CASQREGLSGNTIYF
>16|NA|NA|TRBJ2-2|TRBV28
TGTGCCAGCAGTTTAGGACTTTCAACGAACACCGGGGAGCTGTTTTTT
CASSLGLSTNTGELFF
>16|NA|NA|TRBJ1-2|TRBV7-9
TGTGCCAGCAGCTTAGGAGGCGGGGGGAACAACTATGGCTACACCTTC
CASSLGGGGNNYGYTF
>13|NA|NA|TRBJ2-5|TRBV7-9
TGTGCCAGCAGCGGGCTTGGCTTAGAGACCCAGTACTTC
CASSGLGLETQYF
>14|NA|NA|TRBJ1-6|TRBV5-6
TGTGCCAGCACCGTAACCGTGGGGAGATCACCCCTCCACTTT
CASTVTVGRSPLHF
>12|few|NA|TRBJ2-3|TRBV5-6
TGTGCCAGCAGATCCCTCACAGATACGCAGTATTTT
CASRSLTDTQYF
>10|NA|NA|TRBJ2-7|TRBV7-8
TGTGCCAGCAGCCGAGACGAGCAGTACTTC
CASSRDEQYF
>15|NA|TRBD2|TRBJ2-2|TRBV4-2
TGTGCCAGTGCCGGGACTAGCGTCGGGACCGGGGAGCTGTTTTTT
CASAGTSVGTGELFF
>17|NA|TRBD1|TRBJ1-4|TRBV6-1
TGTGCCAGCAGTGAGACAGGGGAATTGAGAACTAATGAAAAACTGTTTTTT
CASSETGELRTNEKLFF
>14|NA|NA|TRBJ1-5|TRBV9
TGTGCCAGCAGCGTAGACTCTGGCAATCAGCCCCAGCATTTT
CASSVDSGNQPQHF
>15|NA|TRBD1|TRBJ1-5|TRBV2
TGTGCCAGCAGTAGGGACAGCGTGAGCAATCAGCCCCAGCATTTT
CASSRDSVSNQPQHF
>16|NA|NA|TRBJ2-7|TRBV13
TGTGCCAGCAGCTTAGGTTGGGAGTTAGGTCACTACGAGCAGTACTTC
CASSLGWELGHYEQYF
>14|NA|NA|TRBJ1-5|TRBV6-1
TGTGCCAGCTTAGGCCAGGGGCGGAATCAGCCCCAGCATTTT
CASLGQGRNQPQHF
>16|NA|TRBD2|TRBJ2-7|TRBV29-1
TGCAGCGTGAGTTGGACTAGCGGGAGGCTCTACTACGAGCAGTACTTC
CSVSWTSGRLYYEQYF
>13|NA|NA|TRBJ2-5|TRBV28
TGTGCCAGCAGTTTTCGTGTCTCAGAGACCCAGTACTTC
CASSFRVSETQYF
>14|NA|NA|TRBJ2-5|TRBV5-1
TGCGCCAGCAGCCCGACAGGCTCCCAAGAGACCCAGTACTTC
CASSPTGSQETQYF
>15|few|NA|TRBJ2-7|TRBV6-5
TGTGCCAGCAGTTACGATCATCCTAGCACCTACGAGCAGTACTTC
CASSYDHPSTYEQYF
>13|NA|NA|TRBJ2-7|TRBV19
TGTGCTTCAGGGCAGGCCTACCTCGACGAGCAGTACTTC
CASGQAYLDEQYF
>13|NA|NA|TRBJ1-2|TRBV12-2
TGTGCAAGTCGTCCGCATCAAACGAGAGGCTACACCTTC
CASRPHQTRGYTF
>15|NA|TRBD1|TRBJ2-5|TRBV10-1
TGCGCCAGCAGCGAGACGACAGGGTTCGTGGAGACCCAGTACTTC
CASSETTGFVETQYF
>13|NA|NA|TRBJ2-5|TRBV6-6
TGTGCCAGCAGATACAACAGACAAGAGACCCAGTACTTC
CASRYNRQETQYF
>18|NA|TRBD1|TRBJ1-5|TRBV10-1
TGCGCCAGCAGTGGTCCCGGGACAGGGGGCGAGGGCAATCAGCCCCAGCATTTT
CASSGPGTGGEGNQPQHF